This TCR beta chain was captured in a study of shared clonotypes between healthy human individuals. Study-level background: The donor pool was made up of a couple of women and a few men aged 18 to 49.

With respect to this clone: Its cognate antigen is unknown.

At deep level, the assay was performed. DNA at approximately 200 ng, tens of thousands of T cell genomes, went into sorted-subset replicate PCRs. The repertoire was sequenced with immunoSEQ multiplex PCR; TCRdb's copy has only in-frame clones and lacks some. The sample carries 950,000 to 1,100,000 clones, under 80% recorded once. CDR3 length equals 15 residues. V was pared by 7 bases and J by 2 bases, with 5 bases of the junction left unmatched. Germline CDR1 is MNHNS and CDR2 is SASEGT. Study-level findings and limits: The low donor count limited represented genetic and exposure-history diversity.

This sequence was found in a man aged 18 to 35 in good health. The sequenced sample consisted of memory CD4+ T cells sorted from blood. The subset was: CD45RA-negative fraction. This sequence joins TRBV6-1 and TRBJ2-2; TRBD1 aligns across 9 bases. The CDR3 spells CASKPGQGNTGELFF. The CDR3 DNA sequence: TGTGCCAGCAAACCGGGACAGGGCAACACCGGGGAGCTGTTTTTT.